This entry lists 32 T cell receptor beta chains sequenced from one sample in a study of identifying expanded T cells in peripheral blood. TCRdb keeps only in-frame clones here, not all; method: immunoSEQ multiplex PCR. Found here are some 100,000 clones, about nine tenths of them singletons; the top ten hold approximately 8%. Sequenced: blood. These receptor sequences come from a person between 18 and 75 years old in good health.

The rearrangement links TRBV6-1 to TRBJ1-5; D might be TRBD1 (5 bases). CDR3 length: 14 residues. Germline V lookup: CDR1 MNHNS, CDR2 SASEGT. The V and J ends lost 3 bases and 2 bases respectively, with 8 bases between them. The CDR3 region is CASSELRGNQPQHF. CDR3 in DNA: TGTGCCAGCAGTGAGCTCAGGGGCAATCAGCCCCAGCATTTT.

The chain joins TRBV4-2 to TRBJ2-3, with 10 bases fitting TRBD2. V gave up 1 base and J gave up 4 bases; unmatched junction bases: 8. The CDR3 spans 17 residues. Germline CDR1 LGHNA, CDR2 YNFKEQ. The CDR3 sequence is CASSQASFSGRSDTQYF. CDR3 nucleotide sequence: TGTGCCAGCAGCCAAGCCTCTTTTAGCGGGAGGTCAGATACGCAGTATTTT.

The gene calls are TRBV11-2 and TRBJ2-3; D is unresolved. The CDR3 runs 16 residues. Germline-derived CDR1 and CDR2 are SGHAT and FQNNGV. The ends were cut back, 1 base at V and 0 bases at J, with 11 bases in the middle. The CDR3 spells CASSLGARPSTDTQYF. DNA for the CDR3: TGTGCCAGCAGCTTAGGGGCCCGCCCTAGCACAGATACGCAGTATTTT.

In DNA form, the CDR3 reads TGTGCCAGCAGTGAAGGACTAGCGGGAGGGCCCCCCTACGAGCAGTACTTC. Protein sequence: CASSEGLAGGPPYEQYF. V usage is TRBV6-1 and J usage is TRBJ2-7, with 14 bases matching TRBD2. The CDR3 length is 17 residues. With 1 base clipped from V and 2 bases from J, the junction kept 4 bases outside the gene matches. Germline loops: CDR1 MNHNS, CDR2 SASEGT.

V gene TRBV9 combines with J gene TRBJ1-2; D ambiguous. In germline, CDR1 is SGDLS, CDR2 YYNGEE. CDR3 length: 12 amino acids. Trimming left V 3 bases short and J 7 bases short, with 10 bases between. CDR3 sequence reads: CASSAETLGYTF. CDR3 sequence (DNA): TGTGCCAGCAGCGCCGAAACCCTTGGCTACACCTTC.

The chain combines TRBV6-5 with TRBJ1-2, with 9 bases lining up with TRBD1. Germline CDR1 is MNHEY and CDR2 is SVGAGI. V shed 2 bases, J shed 6 bases, and the junction held 1 base outside the gene matches. The length of the CDR3 is 13 residues. CDR3: CASSYGQGNGYTF. The CDR3 coding sequence is TGTGCCAGCAGTTACGGACAGGGGAATGGCTACACCTTC.

A single count supports this clone. The chain links TRBV27 to TRBJ2-1; D gene unclear. There are 17 residues in the CDR3. The germline V gene encodes CDR1 MNHEY and CDR2 SMNVEV (reference sequence). Trimming stripped 0 bases from V and 6 bases from J, with 18 bases between. The CDR3 DNA follows: TGTGCCAGCAGTTTATCGATAACGGCAGGTACCCCCAATGAGCAGTTCTTC. This codes for CASSLSITAGTPNEQFF.

The chain is built from TRBV19 and TRBJ1-4; D possibly corresponds to TRBD1 (6 bases). Trimming removed 5 bases from V and 0 bases from J, with 10 bases in between. Germline V gene lookup returns CDR1 LNHDA and CDR2 SQIVND (reference sequence). There are 15 residues in the CDR3. CDR3 coding DNA: TGTGCCAGTAGTTGGGGGACAACAACTAATGAAAAACTGTTTTTT. Its protein product is CASSWGTTTNEKLFF.

This rearrangement joins TRBV10-3 to TRBJ2-7, with 11 positions matching TRBD2. The CDR3 consists of 16 residues. The junction had 7 bases not matched to a gene; V was cut back by 3 bases and J by 3 bases. The germline gives CDR1 ENHRY, CDR2 SYGVKD. CDR3 sequence: CAISDMLTSGNYEQYF. The CDR3 DNA reads TGTGCCATCAGTGATATGTTGACTAGCGGGAACTACGAGCAGTACTTC.

The rearrangement uses TRBV21-1 and TRBJ2-4. TRBV21-1 is an annotated pseudogene. The CDR3 runs 13 residues. CDR3 residues: CASSNITLNIQYF. The CDR3 bases are TGTGCCAGCAGCAATATAACCCTGAACATTCAGTACTTC.

A word on this clone: In the same sample, other DNA sequences code for this CDR3. V gene TRBV19 combines with J gene TRBJ2-3; 8 bases are shared with TRBD2. This CDR3 is built from 14 residues. Trimming at V came to 10 bases and at J to 3 bases, leaving 9 bases not matched to a gene. CDR1 is LNHDA and CDR2 is SQIVND in the germline V gene (reference sequence). Here the CDR3 DNA reads TGTGCCACCCAGCTGGCGGGGGGAACAGATACGCAGTATTTT. This encodes CATQLAGGTDTQYF.

The chain has TRBV29-1 and TRBJ1-3; D is perhaps TRBD1 (5 bases). Trimming took 6 bases from V and 4 from J, leaving 19 bases between them. Germline CDR1 reads SQVTM; CDR2 reads ANQGSEA. The CDR3 runs to 15 residues. The CDR3 protein is CSVKGWGFSGNTIYF. The CDR3 nucleotides read TGCAGCGTCAAGGGGTGGGGGTTCTCGGGAAACACCATATATTTT.

This clone was detected a few times. This chain links TRBV27 with TRBJ1-5, with D possibly TRBD1 on 6 matching bases. Between the trimmed V and J ends, which lost 4 bases and 6 bases, there was a span of 10 bases. Germline V lookup: CDR1 MNHEY, CDR2 SMNVEV (reference sequence). This CDR3 is built from 13 residues. The CDR3 loop is CASSWGRGQPQHF. The DNA of the CDR3 is TGTGCCAGCAGTTGGGGGCGCGGTCAGCCCCAGCATTTT.

The rearrangement joins TRBV4-3 to TRBJ1-4, with 7 nucleotides matching TRBD1. Per germline, CDR1 LGHNA and CDR2 YSLEER. J lost 0 bases, V lost 6 bases, and 4 bases had no gene match. The CDR3 covers 15 residues. The CDR3 is CASRQGITTNEKLFF. The CDR3 coding sequence is TGCGCCAGCAGACAGGGGATCACAACTAATGAAAAACTGTTTTTT.

CDR3 nucleotide sequence: TGTGCCAGCAGTGAGGCAGCATGGGGCACTGAAGCTTTCTTT. As protein: CASSEAAWGTEAFF. The V call is TRBV2, the J call TRBJ1-1; D gene uncertain. Per the germline V gene, CDR1 is SNHLY and CDR2 is FYNNEI. V lost 3 bases and J 4 bases, leaving 12 bases between the germline ends. This CDR3 has 14 amino acids.

This chain joins TRBV5-1 and TRBJ1-5, with TRBD1 identical over 7 bases. V lost 0 bases, J lost 6 bases, and 6 bases stayed unmatched. The CDR3 consists of 15 residues. Germline V gene lookup returns CDR1 SGHRS and CDR2 YFSETQ. The CDR3: CASSLEAGGSQPQHF. The DNA of the CDR3 is TGCGCCAGCAGCTTGGAGGCAGGGGGAAGTCAGCCCCAGCATTTT.

This clone was picked up a small number of times. The V call is TRBV4-1, the J call TRBJ2-6, with 9 bases that match TRBD2. In germline, CDR1 is MGHRA, CDR2 YSYEKL. The CDR3 runs 19 residues. The V and J ends lost 0 bases and 4 bases, in that order; junction bases with no gene match: 10. CDR3: CASSQDPSGEAAGANVLTF. CDR3 DNA sequence: TGCGCCAGCAGCCAAGACCCTAGCGGGGAAGCTGCCGGGGCCAACGTCCTGACTTTC.

Of note for this clone: The same CDR3 arises from other DNA sequences in this sample as well. V gene TRBV18 combines with J gene TRBJ1-1; D may be TRBD1 (6 bases). CDR1 is KGHSH and CDR2 is LQKENI in the germline V gene. Trimming left V 2 bases short and J 3 bases short, with 7 bases between. CDR3 length equals 13 residues. The CDR3 coding sequence is TGTGCCAGCTCACCAAACAGGGACACTGAAGCTTTCTTT. Amino acid sequence: CASSPNRDTEAFF.

In its sample, this clone was seen once. This chain joins TRBV6-1 and TRBJ2-3; a weak D match, TRBD2 (6 bases). The V gene's germline CDR1 is MNHNS and CDR2 SASEGT. The CDR3 length is 13 residues. The germline V and J ends were trimmed by 5 bases and 2 bases, with 8 bases remaining between them. CDR3 protein: CASSLAPTDTQYF. As DNA, the CDR3 is TGTGCCAGCAGTCTAGCGCCCACAGATACGCAGTATTTT.

The gene calls are TRBV5-6 and TRBJ1-2; 7 bases agree with TRBD1. Trimming at V came to 2 bases and at J to 0 bases, leaving 1 base not matched to a gene. The CDR3 has 14 residues. CDR1 is SGHDT, CDR2 YYEEEE, per germline. The CDR3 loop is CASSFGTANYGYTF. The CDR3 DNA reads TGTGCCAGCAGCTTTGGGACAGCTAACTATGGCTACACCTTC.

This chain links TRBV4-1 with TRBJ2-1; D not resolved. Per the germline V gene, CDR1 is MGHRA and CDR2 is YSYEKL. V lost 7 bases and J lost 9, with 7 bases in between. The CDR3 has 10 amino acids. The CDR3 spells CASIFVEQFF. The DNA for the CDR3 is TGCGCCAGCATATTTGTTGAGCAGTTCTTC.

The DNA for the CDR3 is TGTGCCTTTTGGGGGGTTAAACAAACCGGGGAGCTGTTTTTT. Its protein is CAFWGVKQTGELFF. This chain links TRBV30 with TRBJ2-2; TRBD2 might be the D (6 bases). The CDR3 is made up of 14 amino acids. The germline V gene has CDR1 GTSNPN and CDR2 SVGIG (reference sequence). The ends were cut back, 7 bases at V and 5 bases at J, with 17 bases in the middle.

The chain combines TRBV2 with TRBJ2-5; D perhaps matches TRBD2 (5 bases). The germline V gene encodes CDR1 SNHLY and CDR2 FYNNEI. CDR3 size: 17 residues. V shed 2 bases and J shed 7 bases, with 23 bases lying between them. CDR3 sequence (DNA): TGTGCCAGCAGTGAATCGCGGATGACCCCCACGAGCGGGACCCAGTACTTC. Protein product: CASSESRMTPTSGTQYF.

The chain links TRBV11-1 to TRBJ2-5; D not certain. CDR1 SGHAT and CDR2 FQDESV come from the germline V gene (reference sequence). V lost 2 bases and J lost 5, with 9 bases in between. The CDR3 runs 13 residues. CDR3 region: CASSLPLAETQYF. CDR3 nucleotides: TGTGCCAGCAGCTTACCGCTGGCGGAGACCCAGTACTTC. Full variable domain (outside the CDR3, taken from reference TRBV11-1 and TRBJ2-5): EAEVAQSPRYKITEKSQAVAFWCDPISGHATLYWYRQILGQGPELLVQFQDESVVDDSQLPKDRFSAERLKGVDSTLKIQPAELGDSAMYLCASSLPLAETQYFGPGTRLLVL.

This chain connects TRBV5-1 to TRBJ2-2; 8 positions agree with TRBD1. CDR1 is SGHRS, CDR2 YFSETQ, per germline. V shed 1 base, J shed 6 bases, and the junction held 5 bases outside the gene matches. The CDR3 consists of 15 residues. CDR3 amino acids: CASSLLTGGSGELFF. CDR3 sequence (DNA): TGCGCCAGCAGCTTGCTCACAGGGGGGTCCGGGGAGCTGTTTTTT. Complete variable domain (other parts from reference TRBV5-1 and TRBJ2-2): KAGVTQTPRYLIKTRGQQVTLSCSPISGHRSVSWYQQTPGQGLQFLFEYFSETQRNKGNFPGRFSGRQFSNSRSEMNVSTLELGDSALYLCASSLLTGGSGELFFGEGSRLTVL.

The rearrangement uses TRBV5-1 and TRBJ2-3; D is perhaps TRBD1 (5 bases). The CDR3 length is 14 residues. Germline values: CDR1 SGHRS, CDR2 YFSETQ. V was clipped by 1 base and J by 2 bases, with 8 bases between them. CDR3 nucleotide sequence: TGCGCCAGCAGCTTGCGACAGCACACAGATACGCAGTATTTT. This codes for CASSLRQHTDTQYF.

The chain combines TRBV2 with TRBJ1-2; D gene uncertain. The CDR3 spans 13 residues. The V gene lost 3 bases and the J gene lost 3 bases, with 8 bases spanning the gap. Looked up from germline, CDR1 is SNHLY and CDR2 is FYNNEI. The CDR3 DNA sequence: TGTGCCAGCAGTGATCGAGGCCACTATGGCTACACCTTC. Amino acids: CASSDRGHYGYTF.

The CDR3 loop is CASSWSSGRSNTGELFF. The CDR3 DNA reads TGTGCCAGCAGTTGGTCTAGCGGGAGGTCGAACACCGGGGAGCTGTTTTTT. The chain uses TRBV28 and TRBJ2-2; the match to TRBD2 covers 11 bases. Germline CDR1 MDHEN, CDR2 SYDVKM. The V segment lost 4 bases and the J segment 0 bases; nucleotides outside the gene matches: 4. The CDR3 totals 17 residues.

This chain connects TRBV6-4 to TRBJ1-1; unclear D gene. The germline CDR1 and CDR2 sequences are MRHNA and SNTAGT. Trimming left V 6 bases short and J 1 base short, with 9 bases between. The CDR3 spans 13 residues. The DNA for the CDR3 is TGTGCCAGCAGCTCGGAACCGAACACTGAAGCTTTCTTT. This translates into CASSSEPNTEAFF.

This sequence joins TRBV7-9 and TRBJ2-5, with 7 bases that match TRBD2. CDR1 is SEHNR, CDR2 FQNEAQ, per germline (reference sequence). V was clipped by 5 bases and J by 0 bases; unmatched bases: 6. The CDR3 sequence is 15 residues long. CDR3 residues: CASSPGTTHQETQYF. CDR3 coding DNA: TGTGCCAGCAGCCCCGGGACTACCCACCAAGAGACCCAGTACTTC.

As for this clone: This same CDR3 is encoded by further DNA sequences in the sample. The V and J genes are TRBV4-3 and TRBJ2-7, with 10 positions matching TRBD2. V was pared by 3 bases and J by 2 bases, with 7 bases of the junction left unmatched. Germline assignment: CDR1 LGHNA and CDR2 YSLEER. The CDR3 is 16 amino acids. The CDR3 DNA reads TGCGCCAGCAGCCAGGAAAGGAGCGGGGGGGCCTACGAGCAGTACTTC. Residues: CASSQERSGGAYEQYF.

The chain couples TRBV16 to TRBJ2-1; 7 nucleotides line up with TRBD1. The V gene end was trimmed by 2 bases and the J gene end by 7 bases; junction bases not matched to a gene: 5. The germline gives CDR1 KGHSY, CDR2 FQNENV. The CDR3 length is 14 residues. CDR3 sequence: CASSQRQGENEQFF. In DNA, the CDR3 is TGTGCCAGCAGCCAACGTCAGGGGGAAAATGAGCAGTTCTTC. Based on the CDR3 plus reference TRBV16 and TRBJ2-1, the full variable domain is GEEVAQTPKHLVRGEGQKAKLYCAPIKGHSYVFWYQQVLKNEFKFLISFQNENVFDETGMPKERFSAKCLPNSPCSLEIQATKLEDSAVYFCASSQRQGENEQFFGPGTRLTVL.